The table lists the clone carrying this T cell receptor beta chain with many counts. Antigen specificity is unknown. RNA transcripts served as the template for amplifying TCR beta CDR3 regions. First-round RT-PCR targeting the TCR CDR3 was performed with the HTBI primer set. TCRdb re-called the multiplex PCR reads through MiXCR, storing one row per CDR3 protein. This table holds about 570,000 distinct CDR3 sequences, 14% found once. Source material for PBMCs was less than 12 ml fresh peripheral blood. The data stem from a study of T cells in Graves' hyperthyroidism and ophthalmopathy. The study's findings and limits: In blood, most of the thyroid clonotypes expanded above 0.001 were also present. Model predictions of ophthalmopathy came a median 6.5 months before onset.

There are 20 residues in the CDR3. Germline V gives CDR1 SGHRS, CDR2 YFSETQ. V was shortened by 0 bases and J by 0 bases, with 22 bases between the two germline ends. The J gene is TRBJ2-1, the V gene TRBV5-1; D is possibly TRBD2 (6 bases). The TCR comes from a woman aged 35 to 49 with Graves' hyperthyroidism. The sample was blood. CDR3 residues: CASSLGYGAGAGSSYNEQFF. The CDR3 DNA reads TGCGCCAGCAGCTTGGGTTACGGGGCCGGGGCCGGGAGCTCCTACAATGAGCAGTTCTTC.